This T cell receptor beta chain was retrieved from a study of T cell responses to AZD1222 COVID-19 vaccine. General study findings and limits: Across spike, vaccine-associated CD4 TCRs were found, dominant at 160-218 and 743-854. Epitopes outside B.1.351 and B.1.1.7 mutated regions reportedly drew nearly half of spike TCRs.

The CDR3 spans 15 residues. Looked up from germline, CDR1 is MNHNS and CDR2 is SASEGT. V was trimmed by 2 bases and J by 6 bases, leaving 11 bases between them. The method was immunoSEQ multiplex PCR; TCRdb's version includes in-frame clones alone and lacks a portion of them. In the table there are around 100,000 clones, roughly 91% of which are singletons. Concerning this clone: Its antigen is unknown.

This sequence was found in an adult in good health. The rearrangement joins TRBV6-1 to TRBJ1-6; D unclear. The source material was peripheral blood, sampled on day 0 of AZD1222 vaccination. The CDR3 reads CASSEWAHINSPLHF. The CDR3 DNA sequence: TGTGCCAGCAGTGAATGGGCACACATTAATTCACCCCTCCACTTT.